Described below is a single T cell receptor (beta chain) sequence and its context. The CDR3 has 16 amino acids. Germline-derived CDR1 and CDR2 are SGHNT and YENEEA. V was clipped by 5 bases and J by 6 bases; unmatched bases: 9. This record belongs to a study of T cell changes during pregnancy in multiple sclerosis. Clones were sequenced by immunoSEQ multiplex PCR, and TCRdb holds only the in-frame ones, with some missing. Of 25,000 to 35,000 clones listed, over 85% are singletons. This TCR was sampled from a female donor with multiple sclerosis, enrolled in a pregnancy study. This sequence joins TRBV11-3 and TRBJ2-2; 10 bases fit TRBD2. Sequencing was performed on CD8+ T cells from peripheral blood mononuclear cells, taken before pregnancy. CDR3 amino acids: CASSPGTSAVSGELFF. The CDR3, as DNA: TGTGCCAGCAGCCCTGGGACTAGCGCCGTCTCCGGGGAGCTGTTTTTT.